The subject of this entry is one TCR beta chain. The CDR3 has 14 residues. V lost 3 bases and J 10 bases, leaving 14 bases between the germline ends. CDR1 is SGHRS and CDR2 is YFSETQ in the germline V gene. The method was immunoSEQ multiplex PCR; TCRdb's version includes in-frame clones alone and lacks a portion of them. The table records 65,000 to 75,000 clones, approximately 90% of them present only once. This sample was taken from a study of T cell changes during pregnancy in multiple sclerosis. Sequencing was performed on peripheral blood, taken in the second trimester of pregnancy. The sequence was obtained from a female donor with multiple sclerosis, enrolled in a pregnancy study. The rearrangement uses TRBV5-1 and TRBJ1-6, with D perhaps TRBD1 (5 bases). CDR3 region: CASSSGTGESPLHF. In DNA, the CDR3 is TGCGCCAGCAGCTCCGGGACGGGGGAGTCACCCCTCCACTTT.